Listed here are 26 T cell receptor beta chains from one sample, sequenced in a study of regulatory dendritic cells for organ transplantation. The assay was immunoSEQ multiplex PCR, and TCRdb's table has in-frame clones only and misses some. The profile shows about 12,000 clones, 79% of them singletons. Allogeneic regulatory or mature dendritic cells were co-cultured for less than six days with CFSE-labeled sorted T cells at 1:10. Their antigens remain unidentified. What was sequenced was naive CD8+ T cells from blood cultured with regulatory dendritic cells. Noted subset: CD45RA+ naive T cells. Source of these receptors: a human donor in good health.

The chain joins TRBV5-1 to TRBJ2-5; tentative D call: TRBD1 (6 bases). CDR1 and CDR2 from the germline V gene are SGHRS and YFSETQ. The CDR3 runs 14 residues. Trimming shortened V by 1 base and J by 4 bases, and 11 bases separated the two germline ends. The CDR3 region has the DNA TGCGCCAGCAGCTTGCCCCAACAGGGAGAGACCCAGTACTTC. It codes for CASSLPQQGETQYF.

This sequence joins TRBV10-3 and TRBJ1-1; 7 bases match TRBD1. This CDR3 is 17 amino acids long. The germline CDR1 and CDR2 sequences are ENHRY and SYGVKD. The V segment lost 4 bases and the J segment 2 bases; nucleotides outside the gene matches: 13. CDR3 DNA: TGTGCCATCAGTGCATACCGGTTGACAGGGAATAACACTGAAGCTTTCTTT. Amino acid sequence: CAISAYRLTGNNTEAFF.

This clone was picked up one time. The CDR3 DNA follows: TGCGCCAGCAGCTTACGACTAGCGGGGGGACCTTACAATGAGCAGTTCTTC. It is translated as CASSLRLAGGPYNEQFF. The chain links TRBV5-1 to TRBJ2-1; 13 bases are a match to TRBD2. J lost 4 bases, V lost 2 bases, and 6 bases had no gene match. The CDR3 runs 17 residues. Germline V gene sequence: CDR1 SGHRS, CDR2 YFSETQ. The entire variable domain, with the rest obtained from reference TRBV5-1 and TRBJ2-1, is as follows: KAGVTQTPRYLIKTRGQQVTLSCSPISGHRSVSWYQQTPGQGLQFLFEYFSETQRNKGNFPGRFSGRQFSNSRSEMNVSTLELGDSALYLCASSLRLAGGPYNEQFFGPGTRLTVL.

The genes are TRBV5-4 and TRBJ1-1; weak D call: TRBD1 (5 bases). Trimming removed 3 bases at V and 0 bases at J, with 15 bases between. This CDR3 has 16 residues. Germline V lookup: CDR1 SGHNT, CDR2 YYREEE (reference sequence). The CDR3 region has the DNA TGTGCCAGCAGCTCCGACAGAACTACCATGAACACTGAAGCTTTCTTT. Translating gives CASSSDRTTMNTEAFF. Combining the CDR3 with reference TRBV5-4 and TRBJ1-1 gives the whole variable domain ETGVTQSPTHLIKTRGQQVTLRCSSQSGHNTVSWYQQALGQGPQFIFQYYREEENGRGNFPPRFSGLQFPNYSSELNVNALELDDSALYLCASSSDRTTMNTEAFFGQGTRLTVV.

This chain links TRBV14 with TRBJ2-4; 8 bases are shared with TRBD1. This CDR3 has 15 residues. Losses at the gene ends were 2 bases for V and 7 bases for J; bases not matched to a gene: 7. CDR1 and CDR2 (germline): SGHDN, FVKESK. CDR3 sequence reads: CASSQWTGKFNIQYF. The DNA of the CDR3 is TGTGCCAGCAGCCAATGGACAGGGAAATTTAACATTCAGTACTTC.

V usage is TRBV11-2 and J usage is TRBJ2-7, with D hard to call. CDR3 length: 11 amino acids. Germline CDR1 reads SGHAT; CDR2 reads FQNNGV. V was cut by 2 bases and J by 7 bases, with 6 bases left in between. The CDR3 protein is CASSLLNEQYF. In DNA form, the CDR3 reads TGTGCCAGCAGCTTATTAAATGAGCAGTACTTC.

This chain uses TRBV5-6 with TRBJ2-3, with D possibly TRBD1 on 6 matching bases. Between the trimmed V and J ends, which lost 6 bases and 2 bases, there was a span of 19 bases. The CDR3 covers 16 residues. CDR1 is SGHDT, CDR2 YYEEEE, per germline. The CDR3, as DNA: TGTGCCAGCATCATATACCGGGACAAAGACACAGATACGCAGTATTTT. Residues: CASIIYRDKDTDTQYF.

This clone has just a few counts. The chain has TRBV10-3 and TRBJ2-3; D perhaps matches TRBD1 (5 bases). V gave up 0 bases and J gave up 4 bases, with 8 bases separating them. Looked up from germline, CDR1 is ENHRY and CDR2 is SYGVKD. There are 14 residues in the CDR3. CDR3 DNA sequence: TGTGCCATCAGTGAGTCGGCGACAGCAGATACGCAGTATTTT. This codes for CAISESATADTQYF.

The V call is TRBV21-1, the J call TRBJ1-1; the table's D call, TRBD1, was not checked against the DNA. TRBV21-1 has pseudogene status. The CDR3 runs 16 residues. The CDR3 coding sequence is TGTGCCAGCAGCCTGGCAGAGGACAGGGGGCAAGATGGAGCTTTCTTT. Encoded protein: CASSLAEDRGQDGAFF.

This clone is a singleton in its sample. The chain uses TRBV4-1 and TRBJ2-3; 12 bases fit TRBD1. The trim removed 0 bases at V and 5 bases at J, leaving 3 bases unmatched. The CDR3 has 16 amino acids. Germline CDR1 MGHRA, CDR2 YSYEKL. The CDR3 nucleotides read TGCGCCAGCAGCCAAGATTGGGACAGGGGGCTAGATACGCAGTATTTT. This encodes CASSQDWDRGLDTQYF.

The chain has TRBV11-2 and TRBJ2-3, with TRBD1 matching 7 bases. Losses at the gene ends were 3 bases for V and 5 bases for J; bases not matched to a gene: 5. The CDR3 is 14 amino acids. Germline-derived CDR1 and CDR2 are SGHAT and FQNNGV. CDR3 loop: CASSFQGGIDTQYF. The CDR3 DNA sequence: TGTGCCAGCAGCTTTCAAGGGGGCATAGATACGCAGTATTTT.

The chain is built from TRBV9 and TRBJ2-3, with D possibly being TRBD2 (5 bases). V was pared by 4 bases and J by 4 bases, with 16 bases between. This CDR3 is 15 amino acids long. CDR1 and CDR2 (germline): SGDLS, YYNGEE. The DNA for the CDR3 is TGTGCCAGCAGCCCTCGAGAGGGTGAAGCAGATACGCAGTATTTT. This translates into CASSPREGEADTQYF.

The gene calls are TRBV4-1 and TRBJ1-1; no firm D call. Germline assignment: CDR1 MGHRA and CDR2 YSYEKL. V was trimmed by 0 bases and J by 1 base, leaving 6 bases between them. The CDR3 runs 14 residues. This CDR3 reads CASSQDPGNTEAFF. The CDR3 DNA reads TGCGCCAGCAGCCAAGATCCCGGGAACACTGAAGCTTTCTTT.

This chain uses TRBV7-9 with TRBJ2-7, with 9 bases identical to TRBD1. The CDR3 consists of 13 residues. Looked up from germline, CDR1 is SEHNR and CDR2 is FQNEAQ (reference sequence). Trimming took 3 bases from V and 5 from J; bases not matched to a gene: 2. The CDR3 spells CASSFRDRDEQYF. CDR3 sequence (DNA): TGTGCCAGCAGCTTCCGGGACAGGGACGAGCAGTACTTC.

This clone was seen a handful of times. The V call is TRBV7-9, the J call TRBJ1-1; D is possibly TRBD1 (5 bases). Trimming cost V 4 bases and J 5 bases, with 17 bases left between them. Germline V gene data show CDR1 as SEHNR and CDR2 as FQNEAQ (reference sequence). The CDR3 runs 15 residues. The CDR3 spells CASSSDGDWKTEAFF. CDR3 coding DNA: TGTGCCAGCAGCTCGGATGGGGACTGGAAGACTGAAGCTTTCTTT.

This chain joins TRBV4-1 and TRBJ2-1; no clear D gene. The germline CDR1 and CDR2 sequences are MGHRA and YSYEKL. Trimming cost V 0 bases and J 0 bases, with 6 bases left between them. This CDR3 is built from 15 residues. The chain's CDR3 is CASSQDRSSYNEQFF. The CDR3 DNA follows: TGCGCCAGCAGCCAAGATAGGAGCTCCTACAATGAGCAGTTCTTC.

V is TRBV18 and J is TRBJ2-5; possible D gene TRBD1, 6 bases. Per germline, CDR1 KGHSH and CDR2 LQKENI. This CDR3 region has 13 residues. Trimming shortened V by 5 bases and J by 5 bases, and 12 bases separated the two germline ends. The CDR3 DNA reads as TGTGCCAGCTCATCCACAGGGTTGGAGACCCAGTACTTC. It yields the protein CASSSTGLETQYF.

This clone was picked up one time. The V gene is TRBV13, the J gene TRBJ1-1; 10 bases match TRBD1. The J segment lost 7 bases and the V segment lost 4 bases, leaving 6 bases of the junction unmatched. Germline loops: CDR1 PRHDT, CDR2 FYEKMQ (reference sequence). CDR3 length: 14 residues. DNA for the CDR3: TGTGCCAGCAGCTCCGGGACAGGGGAGTTTGAAGCTTTCTTT. Protein: CASSSGTGEFEAFF.

The rearrangement joins TRBV28 to TRBJ2-1, with D maybe TRBD1 (5 bases). Germline CDR1 MDHEN, CDR2 SYDVKM. V lost 2 bases to trimming and J lost 8 bases, with 10 bases between them. The length of the CDR3 is 13 residues. CDR3 sequence (DNA): TGTGCCAGCAGTTTAGGCAGGGCGGATGAGCAGTTCTTC. Its translation: CASSLGRADEQFF. The variable domain in full, completed from reference TRBV28 and TRBJ2-1, reads DVKVTQSSRYLVKRTGEKVFLECVQDMDHENMFWYRQDPGLGLRLIYFSYDVKMKEKGDIPEGYSVSREKKERFSLILESASTNQTSMYLCASSLGRADEQFFGPGTRLTVL.

The chain joins TRBV7-3 to TRBJ1-2; a possible D gene is TRBD1 (5 bases). The V end lost 5 bases, the J end lost 8 bases, and 18 bases lay between the germline ends. Germline V gene lookup returns CDR1 SGHTA and CDR2 FQGTGA. The CDR3 loop spans 14 amino acids. CDR3 sequence: CASSPRTPGRGYTF. The CDR3 bases are TGTGCCAGCAGCCCCCGGACACCCGGACGGGGCTACACCTTC.

The genes are TRBV15 and TRBJ2-1; 7 bases line up with TRBD2. This CDR3 has 14 residues. Looked up from germline, CDR1 is LNHNV and CDR2 is YYDKDF (reference sequence). In nucleotides, the CDR3 is TGTGCGACCGCGGGCGGGAGCTCCTACAATGAGCAGTTCTTC. Residues: CATAGGSSYNEQFF. The full variable domain, completed using reference TRBV15 and TRBJ2-1, is DAMVIQNPRYQVTQFGKPVTLSCSQTLNHNVMYWYQQKSSQAPKLLFHYYDKDFNNEADTPDNFQSRRPNTSFCFLDIRSPGLGDTAMYLCATAGGSSYNEQFFGPGTRLTVL.

The chain joins TRBV9 to TRBJ1-2, with 9 bases fitting TRBD1. CDR3 length: 16 residues. The germline gives CDR1 SGDLS, CDR2 YYNGEE. Trimming took 2 bases from V and 7 from J; bases not matched to a gene: 12. The CDR3 loop reads CASSVQQGAETGGYTF. CDR3 DNA sequence: TGTGCCAGCAGCGTCCAACAGGGGGCGGAAACTGGTGGCTACACCTTC.

The sample holds one count of this clone. The chain is built from TRBV7-3 and TRBJ1-2; 8 bases match TRBD1. The V gene end was trimmed by 4 bases and the J gene end by 3 bases; junction bases not matched to a gene: 13. CDR3 length equals 17 residues. Germline CDR1 is SGHTA and CDR2 is FQGTGA. In DNA, the CDR3 is TGTGCCAGCAGCTCCCTACGATTAACGACAGGGGACTATGGCTACACCTTC. Translation gives CASSSLRLTTGDYGYTF.

This sequence joins TRBV7-9 and TRBJ1-2; perhaps TRBD1 as D (6 bases). The germline V and J ends were trimmed by 5 bases and 0 bases, with 16 bases remaining between them. The CDR3 is made up of 16 amino acids. Germline CDR1 SEHNR, CDR2 FQNEAQ (reference sequence). This CDR3 reads CASSHGTRQANYGYTF. The CDR3 DNA is TGTGCCAGCAGCCATGGAACCAGACAGGCTAACTATGGCTACACCTTC. The complete variable domain, with remaining parts taken from reference TRBV7-9 and TRBJ1-2, reads DTGVSQNPRHKITKRGQNVTFRCDPISEHNRLYWYRQTLGQGPEFLTYFQNEAQLEKSRLLSDRFSAERPKGSFSTLEIQRTEQGDSAMYLCASSHGTRQANYGYTFGSGTRLTVV.

V usage is TRBV29-1 and J usage is TRBJ1-1; the match to TRBD1 covers 12 bases. The CDR3 extends over 16 amino acids. Germline values: CDR1 SQVTM, CDR2 ANQGSEA. J was trimmed by 3 bases and V by 5 bases; bases with no gene match: 10. The CDR3 coding sequence is TGCAGCGTTCGGCCGGGACAGGGGGCGGAATACACTGAAGCTTTCTTT. Residues: CSVRPGQGAEYTEAFF.

CDR3 in amino acids: CASSPTPSYNSPLHF. CDR3 sequence (DNA): TGCGCCAGCAGCCCAACTCCCTCCTATAATTCACCCCTCCACTTT. J is TRBJ1-6 and V is TRBV5-1; no definite D call. The CDR3 runs to 15 residues. The germline gives CDR1 SGHRS, CDR2 YFSETQ. V was trimmed by 4 bases and J by 0 bases, leaving 8 bases between them. Filled out from reference TRBV5-1 and TRBJ1-6, the complete variable domain reads KAGVTQTPRYLIKTRGQQVTLSCSPISGHRSVSWYQQTPGQGLQFLFEYFSETQRNKGNFPGRFSGRQFSNSRSEMNVSTLELGDSALYLCASSPTPSYNSPLHFGNGTRLTVT.